Each of the 25 T cell receptor beta chains below was sequenced from the same sample in a study of OX40 agonist ivuxolimab in advanced cancers. TCRdb keeps only in-frame clones here, not all; method: immunoSEQ multiplex PCR. The profile covers 65,000 to 100,000 clones, with over 75% appearing a single time and about 4% taken by the ten largest. The sequenced sample was CD4+ or CD8+ T cells sorted from blood, obtained in a trial of the OX40 agonist ivuxolimab. These receptor sequences come from an adult with an advanced solid tumor such as melanoma, head and neck, liver or kidney cancer.

V and J are TRBV4-2 and TRBJ2-5, with D unclear. This CDR3 is 15 amino acids long. The ends were cut back, 0 bases at V and 5 bases at J, with 13 bases in the middle. Germline V lookup: CDR1 LGHNA, CDR2 YNFKEQ. The DNA for the CDR3 is TGTGCCAGCAGCCAAGATCCCGGCGGCGAGGAGACCCAGTACTTC. As protein: CASSQDPGGEETQYF.

In its sample, this clone ranks as medium-sized. This sequence joins TRBV27 and TRBJ2-3, with TRBD2 matching 7 bases. J lost 4 bases, V lost 3 bases, and 7 bases had no gene match. CDR3 length: 15 amino acids. CDR1 is MNHEY and CDR2 is SMNVEV in the germline V gene (reference sequence). The CDR3 loop is CASSFVSGYPDTQYF. CDR3 coding DNA: TGTGCCAGCAGTTTTGTTAGCGGGTACCCAGATACGCAGTATTTT.

The chain joins TRBV19 to TRBJ1-5; D is unresolved. CDR3 length: 14 residues. The V end was cut by 2 bases, the J end by 2 bases, with 7 bases between. Germline V gene lookup returns CDR1 LNHDA and CDR2 SQIVND (reference sequence). For the CDR3, the DNA is TGTGCCAGTAGTATATTTAGCGGCAATCAGCCCCAGCATTTT. Translating it yields CASSIFSGNQPQHF.

The J gene is TRBJ2-6, the V gene TRBV6-6, with D perhaps matching TRBD1 (6 bases). Germline-derived CDR1 and CDR2 are MNHNY and SVGAGI (reference sequence). CDR3 length: 15 residues. Trimming removed 2 bases from V and 6 bases from J, with 11 bases in between. CDR3 nucleotide sequence: TGTGCCAGCAGTTACGGGCAGGGGAAGGCCAACGTCCTGACTTTC. Translation: CASSYGQGKANVLTF.

This chain joins TRBV28 and TRBJ2-1; 9 bases fit TRBD2. V was clipped by 2 bases and J by 7 bases; unmatched bases: 9. Per germline, CDR1 MDHEN and CDR2 SYDVKM. This CDR3 region has 16 residues. CDR3 loop: CASSLRTASGKNEQFF. The DNA for the CDR3 is TGTGCCAGCAGTTTAAGGACAGCTAGCGGGAAGAATGAGCAGTTCTTC. Full variable domain (missing parts from reference TRBV28 and TRBJ2-1): DVKVTQSSRYLVKRTGEKVFLECVQDMDHENMFWYRQDPGLGLRLIYFSYDVKMKEKGDIPEGYSVSREKKERFSLILESASTNQTSMYLCASSLRTASGKNEQFFGPGTRLTVL.

The CDR3, as DNA: TGTGCCAGCAGTGGATTCACCGGGACCCTGGGGAATGAGCAGTTCTTC. As protein: CASSGFTGTLGNEQFF. This chain links TRBV25-1 with TRBJ2-1; perhaps D is TRBD1 or TRBD2 (5 bases each). Germline CDR1 is MGHDK and CDR2 is SYGVNS. V was clipped by 4 bases and J by 7 bases, with 20 bases between them. CDR3 size: 16 residues.

The chain is built from TRBV27 and TRBJ2-1, with 12 bases that match TRBD2. Unmatched junction bases numbered 7, after V lost 5 bases and J lost 5 bases. Germline CDR1 is MNHEY and CDR2 is SMNVEV (reference sequence). The CDR3 extends over 16 amino acids. The CDR3 sequence is CASSPRLAGEDNEQFF. The CDR3 DNA reads as TGTGCCAGCAGTCCCCGACTAGCGGGAGAGGACAATGAGCAGTTCTTC.

This rearrangement joins TRBV10-3 to TRBJ2-1; 9 bases align to TRBD2. V was pared by 9 bases and J by 8 bases, with 8 bases of the junction left unmatched. CDR1 ENHRY and CDR2 SYGVKD come from the germline V gene. The CDR3 contains 13 residues. CDR3 nucleotides: TGTGCCATTGGGGGGCGGGAGGGCGATGAGCAGTTCTTC. This encodes CAIGGREGDEQFF.

The J gene is TRBJ2-4, the V gene TRBV5-4; D is perhaps TRBD2 (6 bases). The V end was cut by 1 base, the J end by 1 base, with 6 bases between. The length of the CDR3 is 14 residues. Germline CDR1 is SGHNT and CDR2 is YYREEE (reference sequence). The CDR3 nucleotides read TGTGCCAGCAGCTTGAGCGGGGCCAAAAACATTCAGTACTTC. Translated: CASSLSGAKNIQYF.

V is TRBV19 and J is TRBJ2-1; 12 nucleotides line up with TRBD2. The germline gives CDR1 LNHDA, CDR2 SQIVND (reference sequence). Trimming cost V 7 bases and J 10 bases; bases outside gene matches: 17. The CDR3 spans 17 residues. The CDR3 DNA sequence: TGTGCCAGTACCACCCCATCTCGGGCTAGCGGGAGGGACGAGCAGTTCTTC. It codes for CASTTPSRASGRDEQFF.

The chain employs TRBV11-1 and TRBJ2-5; D call uncertain. Trimming stripped 1 base from V and 1 base from J, with 4 bases between. CDR1 and CDR2 (germline): SGHAT, FQDESV (reference sequence). The CDR3 sequence is 13 residues long. The CDR3, as DNA: TGTGCCAGCAGCTTAGGCATCCAAGAGACCCAGTACTTC. It yields the protein CASSLGIQETQYF.

V is TRBV6-5 and J is TRBJ2-1; D is possibly TRBD1 (5 bases). V was clipped by 2 bases and J by 1 base, with 9 bases between them. From germline, CDR1 is MNHEY and CDR2 SVGAGI. The CDR3 is 15 amino acids. In DNA form, the CDR3 reads TGTGCCAGCAGTTACCAGGGCGTTTCCTACAATGAGCAGTTCTTC. Protein: CASSYQGVSYNEQFF.

The chain uses TRBV25-1 and TRBJ2-7; no clear D. This CDR3 contains 14 residues. V was clipped by 3 bases and J by 2 bases, with 11 bases between them. CDR1 is MGHDK, CDR2 SYGVNS, per germline. CDR3 coding DNA: TGTGCCAGCAGTGACACTCGTACCCCCTACGAGCAGTACTTC. Its protein is CASSDTRTPYEQYF.

This clone was picked up one time. V gene TRBV5-1 combines with J gene TRBJ2-7, with TRBD1 matching over 8 bases. V shed 6 bases and J 5 bases; nucleotides not matched to a gene: 13. This CDR3 contains 15 residues. Germline CDR1 and CDR2: SGHRS and YFSETQ. The chain's CDR3 is CASNRQGSPLDEQYF. The CDR3 region has the DNA TGCGCCAGCAACCGACAGGGGAGTCCTTTGGACGAGCAGTACTTC.

This clone showed up just a few times. The chain uses TRBV28 and TRBJ2-3, with D unresolved. V was trimmed by 1 base and J by 5 bases, leaving 4 bases between them. The germline V gene has CDR1 MDHEN and CDR2 SYDVKM. The CDR3 is 12 residues long. The DNA of the CDR3 is TGTGCCAGCAGTTTATACATAGATACGCAGTATTTT. It is translated as CASSLYIDTQYF. Full variable domain (remainder filled in from reference TRBV28 and TRBJ2-3): DVKVTQSSRYLVKRTGEKVFLECVQDMDHENMFWYRQDPGLGLRLIYFSYDVKMKEKGDIPEGYSVSREKKERFSLILESASTNQTSMYLCASSLYIDTQYFGPGTRLTVL.

The chain uses TRBV12-5 and TRBJ2-7; 10 bases agree with TRBD2. The CDR3 is made up of 17 amino acids. Germline CDR1 reads LGHNT; CDR2 reads FRNRAP. Trimming cost V 1 base and J 2 bases; bases outside gene matches: 8. The CDR3 coding sequence is TGTGCTAGTGGTTTGGCCCTACTAGCGGGATATCCCTACGAGCAGTACTTC. This codes for CASGLALLAGYPYEQYF.

The genes are TRBV15 and TRBJ2-5, with a tentative D call TRBD1 (6 bases). The CDR3 covers 15 residues. V gave up 2 bases and J gave up 5 bases, with 15 bases separating them. Germline loops: CDR1 LNHNV, CDR2 YYDKDF (reference sequence). The CDR3 bases are TGTGCCACCAGCAGACCAATCAGGGGAACTGAGACCCAGTACTTC. This encodes CATSRPIRGTETQYF.

This clone was seen more than once but under ten times. V usage is TRBV7-9 and J usage is TRBJ2-7; TRBD1 matches 10 bases. CDR3 length: 15 residues. CDR1 is SEHNR and CDR2 is FQNEAQ in the germline V gene (reference sequence). Trimming cost V 5 bases and J 7 bases; bases outside gene matches: 11. In DNA form, the CDR3 reads TGTGCCAGCAGCCGCCTGGGGGACAGGGGCATAGAGCAGTACTTC. Translated: CASSRLGDRGIEQYF.

This rearrangement joins TRBV5-4 to TRBJ2-4, with a possible D match to TRBD2 (5 bases). Per germline, CDR1 SGHNT and CDR2 YYREEE (reference sequence). This CDR3 is built from 13 residues. V lost 4 bases and J 5 bases, leaving 10 bases between the germline ends. The CDR3 loop reads CASSPDGENIQYF. DNA of the CDR3: TGTGCCAGCAGCCCGGACGGGGAAAACATTCAGTACTTC.

This chain joins TRBV6-6 and TRBJ2-5; D call uncertain. Trimming left V 4 bases short and J 5 bases short, with 14 bases between. Germline V gives CDR1 MNHNY, CDR2 SVGAGI (reference sequence). The CDR3 has 14 amino acids. CDR3 sequence reads: CASSFPEPRETQYF. In DNA, the CDR3 is TGTGCCAGCAGTTTTCCGGAGCCGAGGGAGACCCAGTACTTC.

V and J are TRBV10-3 and TRBJ2-1; tentatively, D is TRBD2 (5 bases). CDR1 and CDR2 from the germline V gene are ENHRY and SYGVKD. CDR3 length: 14 residues. Trimming shortened V by 0 bases and J by 7 bases, and 10 bases separated the two germline ends. The CDR3 DNA sequence: TGTGCCATCAGTGAGTCCGGCGGGCCAAATGAGCAGTTCTTC. Its translation is CAISESGGPNEQFF.

The chain carries TRBV11-2 and TRBJ2-1; 7 nucleotides match TRBD2. The germline V gene encodes CDR1 SGHAT and CDR2 FQNNGV. CDR3 length: 17 amino acids. Germline trimming cut 0 bases from V and 4 bases from J; bases unmatched to any gene: 9. CDR3 sequence reads: CASSLDPAGGSYNEQFF. The CDR3 coding sequence is TGTGCCAGCAGCTTAGACCCAGCAGGCGGGAGTTACAATGAGCAGTTCTTC.

The chain carries TRBV7-3 and TRBJ2-1; 10 bases are shared with TRBD1. V lost 5 bases and J lost 10; bases outside the gene matches: 11. This CDR3 spans 15 amino acids. Germline lookup yields CDR1 SGHTA and CDR2 FQGTGA. CDR3 in DNA: TGTGCCAGCAGCCCTCCCGGGACAGGGGTAGGGGAGCAGTTCTTC. As protein: CASSPPGTGVGEQFF.

The V call is TRBV15, the J call TRBJ2-4; D is perhaps TRBD2 (5 bases). The CDR3 loop spans 17 amino acids. Per germline, CDR1 LNHNV and CDR2 YYDKDF (reference sequence). The V gene lost 1 base and the J gene lost 0 bases, with 13 bases spanning the gap. In nucleotides, the CDR3 is TGTGCCACCAGCAGAGGGAGGTCACTAGTAGCCAAAAACATTCAGTACTTC. Its translation is CATSRGRSLVAKNIQYF. Filled out from reference TRBV15 and TRBJ2-4, the complete variable domain reads DAMVIQNPRYQVTQFGKPVTLSCSQTLNHNVMYWYQQKSSQAPKLLFHYYDKDFNNEADTPDNFQSRRPNTSFCFLDIRSPGLGDTAMYLCATSRGRSLVAKNIQYFGAGTRLSVL.

The chain links TRBV19 to TRBJ2-5; no clear D. The end of the DNA aligns better with TRBJ2-7, so the J call may be wrong. Germline V gene sequence: CDR1 LNHDA, CDR2 SQIVND (reference sequence). This CDR3 has 14 amino acids. The CDR3 loop is CASSLTLETYEQYF. DNA for the CDR3: TGTGCCAGTAGTCTGACTCTAGAAACCTACGAGCAGTACTTC.